This record concerns one TCR beta chain sequence. Its antigen is still unknown. No base-level quality is on record; no much larger clone is a single base apart. The CDR3 regions of human TCRbeta chains were subjected to immunosequencing. In the original analysis: Repertoire TCRs were matched against a reference library of SARS-CoV-2-specific TCRs generated with the MIRA antigen-specificity platform. Breadth was defined as the fraction of unique TCRs that were SARS-CoV-2-associated. Depth was defined as the fraction of total T cells that were SARS-CoV-2-associated. Using the MIRA data, every spike-specific TCR was mapped to the spike region that the TCR reacted to and assigned to either a CD4 or a CD8 class. Log10-transformed breadth and depth values were compared by one-way ANOVA with Sidak's multiple comparisons tests. This is the immuneACCESS table as TCRdb keeps it, with only in-frame sequences that have V and J called. A part of the clones is gone; compared with another copy, unresolved V genes explain less than half, and the rest is unexplained. V, J and clone size are taken as reported in that table, and D and trimming were inferred from the DNA itself. This sample gives under 200,000 clones in total; roughly 92% of them show up just once. The leading ten clones occupy approximately 0.64% of the sample.

The data derive from a study of T cell responses to AZD1222 COVID-19 vaccine (dated by TCRdb to about 2021). Background for the entire study: AZD1222 recipients with second doses at about 4 weeks or about 12 weeks were pooled, because spike-specific TCR depth and breadth did not differ between schedules. TCR sequencing was performed for roughly 240 trial participants, of whom about 200 were given two doses of AZD1222 and about 25 were given two doses of MenACWY control vaccine. Trial participants were enrolled by age into 18-55, 56-69 and 70-plus year subgroups, with roughly 160, 29 and 62 TCR-sequenced participants respectively.

The paper as a whole reports these results and caveats: Vaccine-associated CD4 TCRs spanned the whole spike protein, with dominant responses in regions 160-218 and 743-854. Conclusions about previously exposed vaccinees are limited, since just five to seven AZD1222 recipients were seropositive for SARS-CoV-2 at baseline. After two AZD1222 doses, spike-specific TCR breadth and depth were significantly higher than at day 0 and than in MenACWY recipients. The 56-69-year group was small, and its depth increase did not reach significance, likely because of low power. No day 14 peak-response samples were available, so repertoires were characterized only after the peak T cell response. Participants were mostly white British, with more females than males. The authors suggested clonal diversity may have been underestimated. Epitopes outside the regions mutated in the B.1.351 and B.1.1.7 variants were reportedly recognized by nearly half of the unique spike-specific TCRs.

CDR1 SGHVS and CDR2 FQNEAQ were looked up in the germline V gene. The CDR3 runs 14 amino acids, cysteine and phenylalanine included. Only the CDR3 DNA stays, 42 bases, in frame from base 1. A distance of 17 bases separates the germline ends of V and J, which lose 4 bases and 8 bases respectively. Interpreted using the paper, the time point label stands for: baseline before first vaccination. Vaccinee samples came from UK trials COV001 and COV002, including a single-blind randomized controlled phase 2/3 trial of AZD1222 (ChAdOx1 nCoV-19) in healthy adults. For TCRbeta chain sequencing, PBMC samples were collected from trial participants at day 0 and at day 28 after the second dose.

The receptor's source is an adult in good health. Recombination linked TRBV7-8 to TRBJ1-2; the D gene lacks a confident call. The sample here was peripheral blood, taken on day 0 of AZD1222 vaccination. The sequenced DNA: TGTGCCAGCAGCTCCGTCCGGGAAAGAGAAGGCTACACCTTC. This codes for CASSSVREREGYTF.